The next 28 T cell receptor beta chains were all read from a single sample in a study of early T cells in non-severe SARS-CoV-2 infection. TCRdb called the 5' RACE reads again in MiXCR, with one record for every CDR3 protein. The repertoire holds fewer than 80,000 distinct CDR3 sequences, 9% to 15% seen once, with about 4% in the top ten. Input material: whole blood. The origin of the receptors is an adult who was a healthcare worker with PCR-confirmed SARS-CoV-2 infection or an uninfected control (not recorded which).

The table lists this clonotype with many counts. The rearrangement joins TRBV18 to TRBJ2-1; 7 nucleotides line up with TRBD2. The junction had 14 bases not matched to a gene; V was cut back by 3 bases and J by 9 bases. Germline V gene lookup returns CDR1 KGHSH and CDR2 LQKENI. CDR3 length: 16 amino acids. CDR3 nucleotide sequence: TGTGCCAGCTCACCCCCGGGTAGCGGGTACCTGGGTGAGCAGTTCTTC. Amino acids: CASSPPGSGYLGEQFF.

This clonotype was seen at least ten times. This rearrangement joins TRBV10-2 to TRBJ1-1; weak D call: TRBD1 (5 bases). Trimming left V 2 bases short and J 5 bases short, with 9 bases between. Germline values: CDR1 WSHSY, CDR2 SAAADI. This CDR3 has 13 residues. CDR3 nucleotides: TGCGCCAGCAGTGAGGACAGACGGACTGAAGCTTTCTTT. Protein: CASSEDRRTEAFF.

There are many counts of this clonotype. The CDR3 sequence is CASTDRGLGNQPQHF. In DNA, the CDR3 is TGTGCCAGCACCGACAGGGGGCTTGGCAATCAGCCCCAGCATTTT. The gene calls are TRBV28 and TRBJ1-5, with 10 bases matching TRBD1. The CDR3 loop spans 15 amino acids. Germline-derived CDR1 and CDR2 are MDHEN and SYDVKM. With V trimmed by 7 bases and J by 2 bases, 5 bases remained unmatched.

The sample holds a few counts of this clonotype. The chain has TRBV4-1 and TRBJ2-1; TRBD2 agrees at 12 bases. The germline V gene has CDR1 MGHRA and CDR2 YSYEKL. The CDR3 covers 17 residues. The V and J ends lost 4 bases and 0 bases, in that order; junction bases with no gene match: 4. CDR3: CASSPGLAGSSYNEQFF. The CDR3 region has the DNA TGCGCCAGCAGCCCTGGACTAGCGGGGTCCTCCTACAATGAGCAGTTCTTC.

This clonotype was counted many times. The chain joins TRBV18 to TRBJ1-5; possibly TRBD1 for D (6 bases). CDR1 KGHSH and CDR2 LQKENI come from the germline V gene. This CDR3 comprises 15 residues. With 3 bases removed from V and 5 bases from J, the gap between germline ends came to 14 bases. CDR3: CASSPNGGIDQPQHF. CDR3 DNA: TGTGCCAGCTCACCCAATGGGGGCATAGATCAGCCCCAGCATTTT.

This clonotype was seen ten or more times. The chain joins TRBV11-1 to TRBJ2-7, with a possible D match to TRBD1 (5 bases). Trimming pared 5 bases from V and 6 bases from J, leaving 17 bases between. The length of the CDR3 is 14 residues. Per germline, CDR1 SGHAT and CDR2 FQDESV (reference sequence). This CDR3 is CASSRWQGKGEQYF. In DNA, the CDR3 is TGTGCCAGCAGCCGTTGGCAGGGCAAGGGCGAGCAGTACTTC.

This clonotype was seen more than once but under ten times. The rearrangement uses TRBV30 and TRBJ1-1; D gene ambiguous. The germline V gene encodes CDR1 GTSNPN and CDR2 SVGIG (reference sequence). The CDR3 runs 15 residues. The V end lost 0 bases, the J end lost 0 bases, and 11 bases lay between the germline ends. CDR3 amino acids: CAWSVPGALNTEAFF. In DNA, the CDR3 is TGTGCCTGGAGTGTGCCAGGAGCTTTGAACACTGAAGCTTTCTTT. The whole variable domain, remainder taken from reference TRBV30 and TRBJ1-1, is SQTIHQWPATLVQPVGSPLSLECTVEGTSNPNLYWYRQAAGRGLQLLFYSVGIGQISSEVPQNLSASRPQDRQFILSSKKLLLSDSGFYLCAWSVPGALNTEAFFGQGTRLTVV.

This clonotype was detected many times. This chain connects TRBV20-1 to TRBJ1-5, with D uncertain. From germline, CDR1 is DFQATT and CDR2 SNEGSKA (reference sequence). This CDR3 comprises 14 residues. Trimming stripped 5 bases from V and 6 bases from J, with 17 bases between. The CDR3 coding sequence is TGCAGTGCTGGGATAACTCCGGACGGTCAGCCCCAGCATTTT. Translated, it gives CSAGITPDGQPQHF.

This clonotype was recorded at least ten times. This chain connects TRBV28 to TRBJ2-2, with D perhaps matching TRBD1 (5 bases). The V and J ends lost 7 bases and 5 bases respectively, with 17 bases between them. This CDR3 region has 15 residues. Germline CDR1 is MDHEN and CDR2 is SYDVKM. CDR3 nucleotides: TGTGCCAGCACCCTCGGTACAGGTGTGACCGGGGAGCTGTTTTTT. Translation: CASTLGTGVTGELFF.

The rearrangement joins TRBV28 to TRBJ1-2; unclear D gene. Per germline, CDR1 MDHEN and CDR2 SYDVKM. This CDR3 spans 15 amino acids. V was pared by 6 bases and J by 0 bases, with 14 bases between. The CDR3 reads CASSRDARANYGYTF. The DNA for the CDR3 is TGTGCCAGCAGCCGTGACGCCCGAGCTAACTATGGCTACACCTTC.

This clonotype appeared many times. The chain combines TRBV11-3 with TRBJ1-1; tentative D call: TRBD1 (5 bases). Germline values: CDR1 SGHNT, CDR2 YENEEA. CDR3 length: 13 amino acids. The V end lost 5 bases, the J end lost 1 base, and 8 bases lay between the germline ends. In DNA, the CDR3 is TGTGCCAGCAGCAACACAGGGAACACTGAAGCTTTCTTT. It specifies CASSNTGNTEAFF.

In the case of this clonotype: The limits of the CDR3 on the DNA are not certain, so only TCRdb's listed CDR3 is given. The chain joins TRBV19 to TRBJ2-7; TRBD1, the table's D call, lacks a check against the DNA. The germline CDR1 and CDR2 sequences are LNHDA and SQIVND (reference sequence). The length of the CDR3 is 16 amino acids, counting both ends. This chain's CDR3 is CASSSGQGARTYEQYF.

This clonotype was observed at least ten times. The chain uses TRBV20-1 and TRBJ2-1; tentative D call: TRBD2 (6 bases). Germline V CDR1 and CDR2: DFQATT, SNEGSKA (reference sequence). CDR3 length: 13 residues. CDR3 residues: CRPASDSYNEQFF. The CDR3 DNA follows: TGCAGGCCCGCTAGCGACTCCTACAATGAGCAGTTCTTC.

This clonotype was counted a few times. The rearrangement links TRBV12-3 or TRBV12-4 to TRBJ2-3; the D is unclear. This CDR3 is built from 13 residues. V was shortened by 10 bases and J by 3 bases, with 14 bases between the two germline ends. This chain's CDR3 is CATSLGWTDTQYF. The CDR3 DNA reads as TGTGCCACCTCTCTTGGGTGGACAGATACGCAGTATTTT.

The CDR3 is CSVEPGREAFF. CDR3 nucleotide sequence: TGCAGCGTTGAACCGGGACGTGAAGCTTTCTTT. The chain employs TRBV29-1 and TRBJ1-1; possible D gene TRBD1, 5 bases. The CDR3 covers 11 residues. Germline V gene data show CDR1 as SQVTM and CDR2 as ANQGSEA. V lost 2 bases and J lost 7, with 8 bases in between.

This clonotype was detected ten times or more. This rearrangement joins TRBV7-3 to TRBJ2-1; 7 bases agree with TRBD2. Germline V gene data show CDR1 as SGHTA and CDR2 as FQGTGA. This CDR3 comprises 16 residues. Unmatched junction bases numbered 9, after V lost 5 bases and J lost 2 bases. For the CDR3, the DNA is TGTGCCAGCAGCCCGGGTAGCGGGCGCGCCTACAATGAGCAGTTCTTC. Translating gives CASSPGSGRAYNEQFF. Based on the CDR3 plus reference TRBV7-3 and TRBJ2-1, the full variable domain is GAGVSQTPSNKVTEKGKYVELRCDPISGHTALYWYRQSLGQGPEFLIYFQGTGAADDSGLPNDRFFAVRPEGSVSTLKIQRTERGDSAVYLCASSPGSGRAYNEQFFGPGTRLTVL.

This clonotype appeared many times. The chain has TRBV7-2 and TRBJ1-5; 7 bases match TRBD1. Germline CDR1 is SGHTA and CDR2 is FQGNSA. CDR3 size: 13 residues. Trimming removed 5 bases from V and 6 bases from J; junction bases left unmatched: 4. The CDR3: CASSPQGGQPQHF. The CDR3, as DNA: TGTGCCAGCAGCCCCCAGGGGGGTCAGCCCCAGCATTTT.

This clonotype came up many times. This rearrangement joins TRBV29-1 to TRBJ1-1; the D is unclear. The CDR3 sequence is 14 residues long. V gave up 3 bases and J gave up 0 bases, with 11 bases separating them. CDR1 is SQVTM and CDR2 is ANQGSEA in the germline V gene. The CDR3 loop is CSVELRLMNTEAFF. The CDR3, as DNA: TGCAGCGTTGAGCTTCGCCTAATGAACACTGAAGCTTTCTTT. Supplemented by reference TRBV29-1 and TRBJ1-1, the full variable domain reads SAVISQKPSRDICQRGTSLTIQCQVDSQVTMMFWYRQQPGQSLTLIATANQGSEATYESGFVIDKFPISRPNLTFSTLTVSNMSPEDSSIYLCSVELRLMNTEAFFGQGTRLTVV.

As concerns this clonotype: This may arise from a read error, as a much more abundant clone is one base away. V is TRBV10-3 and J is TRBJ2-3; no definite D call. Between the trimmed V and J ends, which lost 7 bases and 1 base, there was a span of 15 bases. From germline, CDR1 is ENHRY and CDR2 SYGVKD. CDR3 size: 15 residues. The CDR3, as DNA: TGTGCCATCACCCCCCCGGGTTTGCGCACAGATACGCAGTATTTT. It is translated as CAITPPGLRTDTQYF.

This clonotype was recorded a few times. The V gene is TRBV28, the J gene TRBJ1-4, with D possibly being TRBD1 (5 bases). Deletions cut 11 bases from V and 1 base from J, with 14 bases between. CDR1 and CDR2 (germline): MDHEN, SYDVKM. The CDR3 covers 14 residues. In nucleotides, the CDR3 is TGTGCCTCCGTAAGGGACTTAACTAATGAAAAACTGTTTTTT. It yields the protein CASVRDLTNEKLFF.

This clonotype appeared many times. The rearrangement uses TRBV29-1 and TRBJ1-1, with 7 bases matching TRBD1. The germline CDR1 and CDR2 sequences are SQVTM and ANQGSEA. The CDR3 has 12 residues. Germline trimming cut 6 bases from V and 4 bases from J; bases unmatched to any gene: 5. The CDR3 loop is CSVLRDSTEAFF. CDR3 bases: TGCAGCGTCCTCCGGGACAGCACTGAAGCTTTCTTT.

CDR3 residues: CSALQSRAFF. For the CDR3, the DNA is TGCAGTGCGCTGCAGAGTCGAGCTTTCTTT. The rearrangement joins TRBV20-1 to TRBJ1-1; D gene uncertain. The germline CDR1 and CDR2 sequences are DFQATT and SNEGSKA (reference sequence). The CDR3 is 10 amino acids. Trimming pared 6 bases from V and 10 bases from J, leaving 12 bases between.

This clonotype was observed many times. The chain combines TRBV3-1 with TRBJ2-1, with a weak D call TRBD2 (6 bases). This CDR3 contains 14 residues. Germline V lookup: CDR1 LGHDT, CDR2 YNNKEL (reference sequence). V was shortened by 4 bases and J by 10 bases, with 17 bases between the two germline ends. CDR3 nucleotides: TGTGCCAGCAGCCCACTAGCCCCTATGAAGGAGCAGTTCTTC. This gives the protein CASSPLAPMKEQFF.

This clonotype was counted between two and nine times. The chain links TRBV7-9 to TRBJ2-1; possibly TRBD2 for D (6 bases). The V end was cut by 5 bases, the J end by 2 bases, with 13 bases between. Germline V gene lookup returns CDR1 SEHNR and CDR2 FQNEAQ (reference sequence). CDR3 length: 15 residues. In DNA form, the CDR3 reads TGTGCCAGCAGCGGGCAACGCGGGACCTACAATGAGCAGTTCTTC. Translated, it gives CASSGQRGTYNEQFF.

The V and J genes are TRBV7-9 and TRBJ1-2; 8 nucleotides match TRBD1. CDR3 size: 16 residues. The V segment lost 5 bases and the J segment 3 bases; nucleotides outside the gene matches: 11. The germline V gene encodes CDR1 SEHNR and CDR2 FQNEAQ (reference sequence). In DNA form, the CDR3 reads TGTGCCAGCAGCATAGGACAGGGACGGGCTCACTATGGCTACACCTTC. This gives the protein CASSIGQGRAHYGYTF.

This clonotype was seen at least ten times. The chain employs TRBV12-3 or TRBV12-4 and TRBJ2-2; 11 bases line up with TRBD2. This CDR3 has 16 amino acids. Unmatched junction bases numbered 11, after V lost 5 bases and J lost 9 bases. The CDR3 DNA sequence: TGTGCCAGCAGTCTAACTAGCGGGGGAACACCGTGGGAGCTGTTTTTT. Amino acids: CASSLTSGGTPWELFF.

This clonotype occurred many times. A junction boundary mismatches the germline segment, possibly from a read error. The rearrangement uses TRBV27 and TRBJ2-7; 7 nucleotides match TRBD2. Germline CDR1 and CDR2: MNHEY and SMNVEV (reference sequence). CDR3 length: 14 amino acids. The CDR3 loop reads CASRLSTSPYEQYF. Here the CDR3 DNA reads TGTGCCAGCAGATTATCGACTAGCCCCTACGAGCAGTACTTC.

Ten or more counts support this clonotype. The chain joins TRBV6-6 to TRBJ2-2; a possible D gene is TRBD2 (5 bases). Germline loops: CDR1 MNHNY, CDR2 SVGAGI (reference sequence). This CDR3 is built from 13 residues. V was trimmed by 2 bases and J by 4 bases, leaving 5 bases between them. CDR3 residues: CASSYAGTGELFF. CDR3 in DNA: TGTGCCAGCAGTTACGCGGGCACCGGGGAGCTGTTTTTT.